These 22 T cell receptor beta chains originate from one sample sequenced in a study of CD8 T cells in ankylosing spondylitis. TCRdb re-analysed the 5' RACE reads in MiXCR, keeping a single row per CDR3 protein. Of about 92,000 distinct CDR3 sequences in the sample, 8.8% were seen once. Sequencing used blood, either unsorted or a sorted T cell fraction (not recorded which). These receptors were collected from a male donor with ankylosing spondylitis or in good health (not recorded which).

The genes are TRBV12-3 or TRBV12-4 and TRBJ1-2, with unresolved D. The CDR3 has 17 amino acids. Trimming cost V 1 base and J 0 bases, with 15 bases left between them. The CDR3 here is CASSLGGGQATNYGYTF. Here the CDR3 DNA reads TGTGCCAGCAGTTTAGGAGGAGGTCAGGCTACTAACTATGGCTACACCTTC.

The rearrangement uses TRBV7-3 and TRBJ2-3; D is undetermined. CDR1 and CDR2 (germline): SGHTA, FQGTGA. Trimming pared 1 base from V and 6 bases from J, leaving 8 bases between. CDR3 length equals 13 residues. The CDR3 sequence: CASSLNALDTQYF. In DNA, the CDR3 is TGTGCCAGCAGCTTAAATGCCCTCGATACGCAGTATTTT.

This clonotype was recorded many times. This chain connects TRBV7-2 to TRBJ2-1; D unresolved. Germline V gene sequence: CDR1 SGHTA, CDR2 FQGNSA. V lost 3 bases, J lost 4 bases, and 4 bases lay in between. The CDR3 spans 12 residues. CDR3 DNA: TGTGCCAGCAGCTTGGGTTACAATGAGCAGTTCTTC. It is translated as CASSLGYNEQFF.

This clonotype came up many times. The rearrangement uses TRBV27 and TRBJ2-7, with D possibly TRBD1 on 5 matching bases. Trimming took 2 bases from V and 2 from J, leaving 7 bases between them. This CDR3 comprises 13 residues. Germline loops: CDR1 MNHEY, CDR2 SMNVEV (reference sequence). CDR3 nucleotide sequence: TGTGCCAGCAGTTTAGCAGGGCCCTACGAGCAGTACTTC. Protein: CASSLAGPYEQYF.

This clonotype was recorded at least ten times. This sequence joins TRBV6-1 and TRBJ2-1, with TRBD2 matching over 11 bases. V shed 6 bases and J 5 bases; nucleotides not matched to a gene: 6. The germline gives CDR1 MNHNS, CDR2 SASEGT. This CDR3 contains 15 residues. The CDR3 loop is CASSRTSGRNNEQFF. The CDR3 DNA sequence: TGTGCCAGCAGCCGGACTAGCGGGCGAAACAATGAGCAGTTCTTC.

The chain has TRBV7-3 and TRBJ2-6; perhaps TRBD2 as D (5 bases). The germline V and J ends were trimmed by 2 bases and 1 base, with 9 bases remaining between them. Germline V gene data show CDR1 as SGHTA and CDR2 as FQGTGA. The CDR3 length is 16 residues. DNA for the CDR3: TGTGCCAGCAGCTTATTAGGAGGATCTGGGGCCAACGTCCTGACTTTC. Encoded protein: CASSLLGGSGANVLTF.

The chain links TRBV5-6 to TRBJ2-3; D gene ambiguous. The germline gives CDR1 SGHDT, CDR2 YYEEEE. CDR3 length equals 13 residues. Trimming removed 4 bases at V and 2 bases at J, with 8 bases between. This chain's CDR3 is CASSRVPTDTQYF. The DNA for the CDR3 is TGTGCCAGCAGCCGGGTCCCCACAGATACGCAGTATTTT.

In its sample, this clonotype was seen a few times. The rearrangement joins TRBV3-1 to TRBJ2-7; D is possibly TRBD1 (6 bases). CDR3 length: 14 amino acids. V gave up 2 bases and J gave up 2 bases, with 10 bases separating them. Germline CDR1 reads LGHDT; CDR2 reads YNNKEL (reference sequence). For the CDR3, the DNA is TGTGCCAGCAGCCAATCAGGGGAAACCTACGAGCAGTACTTC. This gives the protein CASSQSGETYEQYF.

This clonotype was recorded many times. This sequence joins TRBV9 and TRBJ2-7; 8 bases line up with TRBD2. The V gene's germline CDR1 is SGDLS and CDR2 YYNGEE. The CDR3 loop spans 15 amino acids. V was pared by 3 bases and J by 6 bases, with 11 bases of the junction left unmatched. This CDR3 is CASSAAGGALSEQYF. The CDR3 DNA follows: TGTGCCAGCAGCGCCGCCGGGGGGGCGCTCAGCGAGCAGTACTTC.

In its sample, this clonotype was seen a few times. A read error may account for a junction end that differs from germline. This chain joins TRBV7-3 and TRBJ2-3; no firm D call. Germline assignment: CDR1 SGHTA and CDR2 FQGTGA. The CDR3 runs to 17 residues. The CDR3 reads CANSLIGPNITTDTQYF. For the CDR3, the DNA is TGTGCCAACAGCTTAATAGGACCCAACATAACCACAGATACGCAGTATTTT. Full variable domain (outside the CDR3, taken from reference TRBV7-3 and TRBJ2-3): GAGVSQTPSNKVTEKGKYVELRCDPISGHTALYWYRQSLGQGPEFLIYFQGTGAADDSGLPNDRFFAVRPEGSVSTLKIQRTERGDSAVYLCANSLIGPNITTDTQYFGPGTRLTVL.

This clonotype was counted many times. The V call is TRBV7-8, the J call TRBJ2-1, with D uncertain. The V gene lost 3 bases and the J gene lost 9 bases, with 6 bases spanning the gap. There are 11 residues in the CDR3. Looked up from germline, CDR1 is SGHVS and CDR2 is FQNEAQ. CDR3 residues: CASSFEFEQFF. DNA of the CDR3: TGTGCCAGCAGCTTTGAATTTGAGCAGTTCTTC.

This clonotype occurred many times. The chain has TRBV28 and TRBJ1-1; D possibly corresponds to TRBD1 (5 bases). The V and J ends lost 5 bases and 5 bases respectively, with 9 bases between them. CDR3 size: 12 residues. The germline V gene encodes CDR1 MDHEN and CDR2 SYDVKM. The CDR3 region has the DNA TGTGCCAGCAGTCAGGGACTAACTGAAGCTTTCTTT. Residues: CASSQGLTEAFF.

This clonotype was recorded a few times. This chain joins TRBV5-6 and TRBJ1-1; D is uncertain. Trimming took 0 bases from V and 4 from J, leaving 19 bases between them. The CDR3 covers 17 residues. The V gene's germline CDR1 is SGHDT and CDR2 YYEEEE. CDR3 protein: CASSLGGPGRVTTEAFF. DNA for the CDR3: TGTGCCAGCAGCTTGGGTGGGCCTGGCCGGGTTACCACTGAAGCTTTCTTT.

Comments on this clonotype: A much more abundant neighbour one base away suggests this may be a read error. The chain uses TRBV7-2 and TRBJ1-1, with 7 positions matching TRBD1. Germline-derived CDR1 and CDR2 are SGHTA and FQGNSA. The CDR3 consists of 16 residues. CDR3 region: CASRTGGTEKYTETFF. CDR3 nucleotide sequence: TGTGCCAGCCGAACTGGGGGGACAGAGAAATACACTGAAACTTTCTTT.

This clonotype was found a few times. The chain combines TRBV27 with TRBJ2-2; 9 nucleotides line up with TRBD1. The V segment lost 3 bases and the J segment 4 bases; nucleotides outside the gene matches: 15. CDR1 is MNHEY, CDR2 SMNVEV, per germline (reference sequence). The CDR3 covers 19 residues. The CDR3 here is CASSLGQGKKPAGTGELFF. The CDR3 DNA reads TGTGCCAGCAGTTTGGGACAGGGTAAAAAGCCTGCGGGCACCGGGGAGCTGTTTTTT.

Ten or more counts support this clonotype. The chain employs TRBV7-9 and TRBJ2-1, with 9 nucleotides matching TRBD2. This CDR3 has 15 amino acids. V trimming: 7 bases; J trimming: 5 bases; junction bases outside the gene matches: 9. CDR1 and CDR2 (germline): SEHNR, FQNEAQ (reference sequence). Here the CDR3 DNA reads TGTGCCAGCAATCCTAGGGTAGCGGGGGACAATGAGCAGTTCTTC. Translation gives CASNPRVAGDNEQFF.

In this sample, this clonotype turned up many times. CDR3 DNA sequence: TGTGCCAGCAGCCCTAGGCCGACACAGGACCCCTACAATGAGCAGTTCTTC. This translates into CASSPRPTQDPYNEQFF. The chain carries TRBV9 and TRBJ2-1; perhaps TRBD1 as D (5 bases). Germline CDR1 is SGDLS and CDR2 is YYNGEE. Trimming cost V 4 bases and J 2 bases, with 19 bases left between them. The CDR3 has 17 amino acids.

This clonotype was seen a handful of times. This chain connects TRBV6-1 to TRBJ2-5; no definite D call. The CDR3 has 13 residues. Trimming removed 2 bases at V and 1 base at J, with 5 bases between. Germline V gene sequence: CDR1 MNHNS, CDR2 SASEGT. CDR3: CASSEKAQETQYF. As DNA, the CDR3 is TGTGCCAGCAGTGAAAAGGCCCAAGAGACCCAGTACTTC.

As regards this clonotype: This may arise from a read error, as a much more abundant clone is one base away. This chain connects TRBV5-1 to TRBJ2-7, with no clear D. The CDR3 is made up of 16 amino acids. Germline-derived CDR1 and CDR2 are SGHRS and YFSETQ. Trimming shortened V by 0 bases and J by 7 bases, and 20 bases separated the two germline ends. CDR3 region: CASSLVGGLVGKEQYF. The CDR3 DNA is TGCGCCAGCAGCTTGGTAGGCGGTCTAGTGGGGAAGGAGCAGTACTTC.

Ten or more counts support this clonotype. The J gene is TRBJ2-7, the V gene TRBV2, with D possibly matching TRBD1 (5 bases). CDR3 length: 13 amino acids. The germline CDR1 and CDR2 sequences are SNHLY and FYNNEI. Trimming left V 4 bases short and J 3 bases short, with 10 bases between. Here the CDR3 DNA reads TGTGCCAGCAGTGTAGGCAGGGTCTACGAGCAGTACTTC. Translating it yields CASSVGRVYEQYF.

DNA for the CDR3: TGTGCCAGCAGTTACTCAGGGAACACAGATACGCAGTATTTT. This translates into CASSYSGNTDTQYF. This chain connects TRBV6-2 or TRBV6-3 to TRBJ2-3; D is unresolved. The germline V gene encodes CDR1 MNHEY and CDR2 SVGEGT. V gave up 0 bases and J gave up 2 bases, with 6 bases separating them. The CDR3 has 14 residues.

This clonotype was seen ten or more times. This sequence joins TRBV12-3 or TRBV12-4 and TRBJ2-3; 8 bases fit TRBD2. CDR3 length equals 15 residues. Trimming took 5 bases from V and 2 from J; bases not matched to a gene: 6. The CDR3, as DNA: TGTGCCAGCAGTATAATAGCGGGGAACACAGATACGCAGTATTTT. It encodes CASSIIAGNTDTQYF.